The 10 T cell receptor beta chains below all came from one sample that was sequenced in a study of regulatory T cells in long-lasting Graves disease. Described time point: newly diagnosed GD, antithyroid drugs for less than 3 months. Following extraction of RNA from PBMCs, that RNA was used to make the TCR library. With iRepertoire HTBI primers and Arm-PCR of CDR3 regions, TCR beta libraries were built. TCRdb re-called the multiplex PCR reads with MiXCR, one entry per CDR3 protein. The table lists about 210,000 distinct CDR3 sequences, roughly 20% of them singletons, with around 11% in the top ten. Separately, the same data were catalogued under a study of T cells in Graves' hyperthyroidism and ophthalmopathy.

Here the sequenced sample was peripheral blood mononuclear cells (PBMCs), taken at new diagnosis, from a patient treated with antithyroid drugs. The receptors derive from a woman in her twenties or thirties with Graves disease.

The chain couples TRBV28 to TRBJ1-5, with D unclear. The CDR3 contains 16 residues. With 4 bases removed from V and 11 bases from J, the gap between germline ends came to 24 bases. Per germline, CDR1 MDHEN and CDR2 SYDVKM. Here the CDR3 reads CASSSAGVALEMSQHF. The CDR3 DNA is TGTGCCAGCAGTTCCGCCGGAGTGGCACTGGAGATGTCCCAGCATTTT.

This clonotype was picked up many times. V usage is TRBV11-2 and J usage is TRBJ1-2; D is ambiguous. This CDR3 region has 16 residues. The V end lost 2 bases, the J end lost 6 bases, and 19 bases lay between the germline ends. The germline V gene has CDR1 SGHAT and CDR2 FQNNGV. The CDR3 coding sequence is TGTGCCAGCAGCTTAAAACATGGAAGAAGAACAGATGGCTACACCTTC. It codes for CASSLKHGRRTDGYTF. The whole variable domain, remainder taken from reference TRBV11-2 and TRBJ1-2, is EAGVAQSPRYKIIEKRQSVAFWCNPISGHATLYWYQQILGQGPKLLIQFQNNGVVDDSQLPKDRFSAERLKGVDSTLKIQPAKLEDSAVYLCASSLKHGRRTDGYTFGSGTRLTVV.

Here the CDR3 DNA reads TGTGCCAGCAGCTTAGTAAGGAAAGGGGTCGGGCGGCACGAGCAGTACTTC. Protein: CASSLVRKGVGRHEQYF. The rearrangement joins TRBV11-2 to TRBJ2-7, with D possibly matching TRBD1 (5 bases). Trimming stripped 1 base from V and 5 bases from J, with 21 bases between. This CDR3 is built from 17 residues. Germline V gives CDR1 SGHAT, CDR2 FQNNGV.

Worth noting for this clonotype: A far larger clone is only one base removed, so a read error is likely. This chain joins TRBV19 and TRBJ2-1; D unresolved. CDR1 is LNHDA and CDR2 is SQIVND in the germline V gene (reference sequence). There are 15 residues in the CDR3. V dropped 3 bases and J dropped 10 bases, with 19 bases sitting between them. This chain's CDR3 is CASSMRTEIIYEQFF. As DNA, the CDR3 is TGTGCCAGTAGTATGAGGACCGAGATTATCTACGAGCAGTTCTTC.

This clonotype appeared many times. The chain combines TRBV7-8 with TRBJ2-7; TRBD1 agrees at 7 bases. V trimming: 1 base; J trimming: 2 bases; junction bases outside the gene matches: 5. In germline, CDR1 is SGHVS, CDR2 FQNEAQ. CDR3 length: 15 amino acids. CDR3 residues: CASSLVQGLPYEQYF. CDR3 nucleotides: TGTGCCAGCAGCTTAGTACAGGGGTTACCCTACGAGCAGTACTTC.

This clonotype was picked up many times. This chain joins TRBV9 and TRBJ2-5; D not resolved. This CDR3 is built from 13 residues. Trimming removed 0 bases from V and 5 bases from J, with 8 bases in between. In germline, CDR1 is SGDLS, CDR2 YYNGEE. The CDR3 sequence is CASSVDLSETQYF. CDR3 in DNA: TGTGCCAGCAGCGTAGATTTATCGGAGACCCAGTACTTC.

This clonotype was picked up many times. The chain is built from TRBV13 and TRBJ1-1, with D uncertain. This CDR3 has 17 residues. The V end lost 2 bases, the J end lost 0 bases, and 16 bases lay between the germline ends. CDR1 and CDR2 from the germline V gene are PRHDT and FYEKMQ (reference sequence). The CDR3 protein is CASSLFTNVWVNTEAFF. CDR3 bases: TGTGCCAGCAGCTTATTCACTAATGTATGGGTGAACACTGAAGCTTTCTTT.

This clonotype was counted many times. The chain recombines TRBV6-1 with TRBJ2-7, with a weak D call TRBD2 (6 bases). The germline V and J ends were trimmed by 8 bases and 4 bases, with 21 bases remaining between them. The V gene's germline CDR1 is MNHNS and CDR2 SASEGT. This CDR3 contains 15 residues. The CDR3 DNA is TGTGCCAGCGTTTTTCTTCCGGAGGGGTTATACGAGCAGTACTTC. Protein product: CASVFLPEGLYEQYF.

This clonotype was observed at least ten times. V is TRBV20-1 and J is TRBJ2-1; no firm D call. Germline assignment: CDR1 DFQATT and CDR2 SNEGSKA (reference sequence). Trimming removed 3 bases from V and 3 bases from J, with 9 bases in between. This CDR3 contains 13 residues. CDR3 loop: CSASGLDYNEQFF. CDR3 in DNA: TGCAGTGCTAGCGGGCTGGACTACAATGAGCAGTTCTTC.

V is TRBV20-1 and J is TRBJ2-5, with TRBD2 as a possible D gene (7 bases). The CDR3 is made up of 16 amino acids. Trimming shortened V by 0 bases and J by 5 bases, and 19 bases separated the two germline ends. Germline-derived CDR1 and CDR2 are DFQATT and SNEGSKA (reference sequence). The CDR3 region has the DNA TGCAGTGCTAGAGATTACGGGGGCGTGGGAGGGGAGACCCAGTACTTC. It is translated as CSARDYGGVGGETQYF.